Here is one T cell receptor (beta chain) with its context. Looked up from germline, CDR1 is LGHDT and CDR2 is YNNKEL (reference sequence). The ends were cut back, 3 bases at V and 1 base at J, with 9 bases in the middle. There are 14 residues in the CDR3. In the original workflow: Nucleated cell number was recorded as an estimate derived from reference gene primer amplification. TCRdb's copy holds only in-frame clones and misses some; the assay was immunoSEQ multiplex PCR. The D gene and trimming were derived from the DNA, and the V and J assignments and clone size from that table. Counted here are about 93,000 clones, 70% to 80% occurring once; the ten biggest clones make up about 15%. These data belong to a study of blood T cell repertoires in COVID-19. Turning to the study itself: COVID-19 samples collected from the United States, Italy and Spain covered acute and convalescent phases. Sample material is recorded as cDNA or gDNA derived from T cells, B-cell-depleted T cells, or PBMCs.

This sequence originates from a human donor in a cohort sampled during active COVID-19. The chain links TRBV3-1 (or the pseudogene TRBV3-2) to TRBJ1-1; D is uncertain. The sample was peripheral blood. The CDR3, as DNA: TGTGCCAGCAGCCACCTTATCTCGAACACTGAAGCTTTCTTT. This translates into CASSHLISNTEAFF.